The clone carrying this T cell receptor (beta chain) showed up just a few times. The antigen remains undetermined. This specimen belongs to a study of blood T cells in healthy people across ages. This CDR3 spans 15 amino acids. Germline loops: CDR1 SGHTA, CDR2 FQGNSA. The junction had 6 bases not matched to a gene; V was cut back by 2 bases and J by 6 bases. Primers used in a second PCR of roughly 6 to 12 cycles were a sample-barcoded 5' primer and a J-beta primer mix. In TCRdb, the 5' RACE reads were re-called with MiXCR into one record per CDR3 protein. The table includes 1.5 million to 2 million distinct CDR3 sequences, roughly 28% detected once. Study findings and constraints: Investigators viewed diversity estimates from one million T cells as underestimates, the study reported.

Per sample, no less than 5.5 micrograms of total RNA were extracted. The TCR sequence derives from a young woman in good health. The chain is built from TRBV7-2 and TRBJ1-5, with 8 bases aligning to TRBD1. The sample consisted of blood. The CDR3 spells CASSLSQGAGQPQHF. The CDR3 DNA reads TGTGCCAGCAGCTTAAGCCAGGGGGCAGGTCAGCCCCAGCATTTT. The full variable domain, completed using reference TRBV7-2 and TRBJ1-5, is GAGVSQSPSNKVTEKGKDVELRCDPISGHTALYWYRQSLGQGLEFLIYFQGNSAPDKSGLPSDRFSAERTGGSVSTLTIQRTQQEDSAVYLCASSLSQGAGQPQHFGDGTRLSIL.